This T cell receptor (beta chain) derives from a study of CD8 T cells in ankylosing spondylitis. This CDR3 is built from 15 residues. V was clipped by 8 bases and J by 2 bases, with 16 bases between them. CDR1 is SNHLY and CDR2 is FYNNEI in the germline V gene. Quantitative 5'-RACE with molecular barcodes produced the TCR beta libraries. TCRdb fed the 5' RACE reads into MiXCR, producing one record per CDR3 protein. The repertoire includes 200,000 or so distinct CDR3 sequences, about 18% of them detected once, and 4.3% sits in the top ten. This TCR was recovered from a male donor between 5 and 35 years old with ankylosing spondylitis or in good health (not recorded which). Input material: blood, either unsorted or a sorted T cell fraction (not recorded which). The V call is TRBV2, the J call TRBJ1-5; D ambiguous. CDR3 bases: TGTGCCAGCCGCCCGGAGGGTCAGGGCAATCAGCCCCAGCATTTT. It specifies CASRPEGQGNQPQHF.